The clone carrying this TCR beta chain occurred many times. Antigen unknown. TCRdb reprocessed the 5' RACE reads via MiXCR and lists one record per CDR3 protein. Of around 27,000 distinct CDR3 sequences listed, 7.4% are singletons. The CDR3 is made up of 18 amino acids. Germline assignment: CDR1 MGHDK and CDR2 SYGVNS. Trimming took 2 bases from V and 4 from J; bases not matched to a gene: 13. The sample is drawn from a study of T-cell memory formation after mild COVID-19. Whole-study context: Most TCR clusters belonged to a single donor. General observations from the study: Among clones contracting day 15 to 85, CD4/CD8 was balanced, whereas later expanders leaned CD4+. CD8+ contracting clones occupied EMRA, while CD4+ ones occupied mainly CM and EM.

This receptor was obtained from an adult woman who had mild COVID-19 (a few samples of this study predate the infection). Cell type and time point are not known. V is TRBV25-1 and J is TRBJ2-3, with 9 bases matching TRBD2. Sequenced input: PBMCs or a T cell subset sorted from them (not recorded which). CDR3 coding DNA: TGTGCCAGCAGTGAACCCTATAGCGGGAGTGGTGTACCAGATACGCAGTATTTT. It codes for CASSEPYSGSGVPDTQYF.